Below are 4 T cell receptor delta chains sequenced from a single sample in a study of gamma-delta T cells after stem cell transplantation. TCRdb re-called clones from the RT-PCR reads using CATT. The repertoire holds some 2,000 delta-chain clones, with about 4.6% as singletons. The sample was gamma-delta T cells. These receptors were taken from a human donor. It is not recorded whose cells these are; they may come from a transplant donor.

This clone was found a few times. The TCRdb protein comes from a much larger clone and disagrees with this DNA's translation at residue 3, likely due to a read error; the protein given here is derived from the DNA. The CDR3 DNA reads as TGTGCCCGTGACACCGTTGATGGGGGATACGCAGGGACCGATAAACTCATCTTT. Translated, it gives CARDTVDGGYAGTDKLIF. The chain carries TRDV2 and TRDJ1; 11 nucleotides match TRDD3. The CDR3 totals 18 residues. Per the germline V gene, CDR1 is GEAIGNYY and CDR2 is EKD.

Note on this clone: A much larger clone lies a single base off, so this may be a read error. J is TRDJ1 and V is TRDV2; D gene uncertain. The CDR3 is made up of 19 amino acids. From germline, CDR1 is GEAIGNYY and CDR2 EKD. The V and J ends lost 4 bases and 0 bases respectively, with 26 bases between them. CDR3 amino acids: CACETLGATRKSYTDKLIF. CDR3 nucleotides: TGTGCCTGTGAAACCTTAGGGGCTACCCGAAAATCGTACACCGATAAACTCATCTTT.

In the case of this clone: A far larger clone is one nucleotide away, so this likely arose from a read error. This sample also contains other DNA sequences that code for the same CDR3. The J gene is TRDJ3, the V gene TRDV2; D is undetermined. The CDR3 is 20 residues long. The germline V gene encodes CDR1 GEAIGNYY and CDR2 EKD. Trimming took 0 bases from V and 5 from J, leaving 22 bases between them. The CDR3 bases are TGTGCCTGTGACACCGGAGGACTACTCGGCCTTAGCAGGGACACCCGACAGATGTTTTTC. Protein product: CACDTGGLLGLSRDTRQMFF.

This clone has just a few counts. Just one base apart from a much larger clone, this may be a read error. This chain links TRDV2 with TRDJ1; a weak D match, TRDD3 (6 bases). This CDR3 comprises 14 residues. Looked up from germline, CDR1 is GEAIGNYY and CDR2 is EKD. Trimming left V 3 bases short and J 3 bases short, with 13 bases between. The DNA of the CDR3 is TGTGCCTGTGACTATATACTGGGCCCCGATAAACTCATCTTT. It yields the protein CACDYILGPDKLIF.